This paragraph covers one T cell receptor (beta chain) sequence. As processed by the authors: Counts of nucleated cells, estimated from reference gene primer amplification, were obtained. Sequencing used immunoSEQ multiplex PCR; TCRdb keeps in-frame clones, though not all of them. D and trimming come from the DNA, and the V and J calls and clone size come from that table. The repertoire holds 200,000 to 250,000 clones, with 75% to 90% as singletons. Germline CDR1 reads SGHRS; CDR2 reads YFSETQ. The CDR3 spans 15 residues. Trimming at V came to 4 bases and at J to 4 bases, leaving 6 bases not matched to a gene. The sample comes from a study of blood T cell repertoires in COVID-19. Those who participated ranged in age from roughly 18 to 90 years and resided in under 25 US areas. Either two negative PCRs, clearance, or symptom resolution qualified Cohort 3 donors as recovered.

This receptor was identified in a man aged 40-50 years who had recovered from COVID-19. Input material: PBMCs or T cells enriched from blood (not recorded which). J is TRBJ1-4 and V is TRBV5-1, with TRBD1 matching 8 bases. CDR3 nucleotide sequence: TGCGCCAGCAGCCACGGACAGGGTGGTAATGAAAAACTGTTTTTT. This codes for CASSHGQGGNEKLFF.